A single sample gave rise to the 26 T cell receptor beta chains below, sequenced in a study of T-cell reconstitution after alpha-beta-depleted transplantation in children. TCRbeta library preparation incorporated unique molecular identifiers. TCRdb re-called the PCR reads through MiXCR, storing one row per CDR3 protein. The sample consists of about 210,000 distinct CDR3 sequences, more than 15% of them appearing once. The material sequenced was PBMCs, mostly from graft donor cells, taken 360 days after TCRalphabeta/CD19-depleted stem cell transplant. These receptors were collected from a male patient between 2 and 10 years old who had a stem cell transplant for acute lymphoblastic leukemia, so the T cells may come from the graft donor.

A few counts support this clonotype. The chain joins TRBV20-1 to TRBJ2-7; the D call may be TRBD1 or TRBD2 (5 bases each). V lost 6 bases, J lost 5 bases, and 20 bases lay in between. Germline V gene lookup returns CDR1 DFQATT and CDR2 SNEGSKA (reference sequence). The CDR3 covers 14 residues. CDR3: CSARNVVGVDEQYF. The CDR3 nucleotides read TGCAGTGCGCGGAACGTGGTGGGGGTCGACGAGCAGTACTTC.

In this sample, this clonotype turned up a few times. CDR3 amino acids: CASSLGAPEQFF. CDR3 DNA: TGCGCCAGCAGCTTAGGCGCTCCTGAGCAGTTCTTC. This chain connects TRBV5-1 to TRBJ2-1, with D hard to call. Germline CDR1 and CDR2: SGHRS and YFSETQ. The CDR3 is made up of 12 amino acids. Trimming stripped 2 bases from V and 9 bases from J, with 9 bases between.

This chain uses TRBV5-1 with TRBJ2-3; 7 bases agree with TRBD2. Trimming removed 3 bases from V and 0 bases from J; junction bases left unmatched: 4. Germline values: CDR1 SGHRS, CDR2 YFSETQ. The CDR3 covers 15 residues. CDR3 residues: CASSSGLGSTDTQYF. CDR3 DNA: TGCGCCAGCAGCTCAGGACTAGGTAGCACAGATACGCAGTATTTT.

The chain recombines TRBV20-1 with TRBJ2-1, with 12 nucleotides matching TRBD2. The CDR3 spans 14 residues. CDR1 and CDR2 from the germline V gene are DFQATT and SNEGSKA (reference sequence). The V segment lost 3 bases and the J segment 8 bases; nucleotides outside the gene matches: 5. The CDR3 spells CSARKGLAGHEQFF. As DNA, the CDR3 is TGCAGTGCTAGGAAAGGACTAGCGGGGCATGAGCAGTTCTTC.

This clonotype appeared a few times. The chain is built from TRBV13 and TRBJ2-1; 13 bases are a match to TRBD2. Germline loops: CDR1 PRHDT, CDR2 FYEKMQ (reference sequence). The CDR3 has 20 amino acids. With 5 bases clipped from V and 0 bases from J, the junction kept 13 bases outside the gene matches. This chain's CDR3 is CASSTGLAGNVPVSYNEQFF. In DNA, the CDR3 is TGTGCCAGCAGCACGGGACTAGCGGGAAATGTTCCTGTCTCCTACAATGAGCAGTTCTTC. Supplemented by reference TRBV13 and TRBJ2-1, the full variable domain reads AAGVIQSPRHLIKEKRETATLKCYPIPRHDTVYWYQQGPGQDPQFLISFYEKMQSDKGSIPDRFSAQQFSDYHSELNMSSLELGDSALYFCASSTGLAGNVPVSYNEQFFGPGTRLTVL.

The chain combines TRBV2 with TRBJ2-7; 7 positions match TRBD1. The CDR3 runs to 15 residues. J gave up 2 bases and V 4 bases, and 8 bases lay outside the gene matches. Germline V gene data show CDR1 as SNHLY and CDR2 as FYNNEI. The CDR3 DNA reads as TGTGCCAGCAGTGTATCCCGAACAGGGGCCTACGAGCAGTACTTC. Amino acids: CASSVSRTGAYEQYF.

In its sample, this clonotype was seen many times. The chain carries TRBV9 and TRBJ2-3; 9 positions agree with TRBD2. Germline V CDR1 and CDR2: SGDLS, YYNGEE. CDR3 length: 16 residues. The V segment lost 3 bases and the J segment 2 bases; nucleotides outside the gene matches: 7. The CDR3 nucleotides read TGTGCCAGCAGCGCCCGCGGGGGGGATACCACAGATACGCAGTATTTT. Protein: CASSARGGDTTDTQYF.

The chain employs TRBV11-1 and TRBJ2-5; 7 bases line up with TRBD1. Germline V gene lookup returns CDR1 SGHAT and CDR2 FQDESV (reference sequence). This CDR3 comprises 17 residues. Trimming took 5 bases from V and 0 from J; bases not matched to a gene: 12. The CDR3 here is CASSPRGPGQYQETQYF. Here the CDR3 DNA reads TGTGCCAGCAGCCCTAGAGGACCGGGACAGTACCAAGAGACCCAGTACTTC.

This sequence joins TRBV30 and TRBJ2-2, with D unclear. The germline CDR1 and CDR2 sequences are GTSNPN and SVGIG (reference sequence). The V end lost 0 bases, the J end lost 7 bases, and 3 bases lay between the germline ends. CDR3 size: 11 residues. CDR3 region: CAWSVGGELFF. The CDR3 nucleotides are TGTGCCTGGAGTGTGGGCGGGGAGCTGTTTTTT.

This clonotype appeared a few times. The chain carries TRBV2 and TRBJ2-5; perhaps TRBD1 as D (6 bases). This CDR3 has 14 amino acids. Trimming left V 4 bases short and J 2 bases short, with 11 bases between. Germline V gene data show CDR1 as SNHLY and CDR2 as FYNNEI. The CDR3 spells CASSGRTVQETQYF. The CDR3 region has the DNA TGTGCCAGCAGTGGGCGGACAGTTCAAGAGACCCAGTACTTC.

The J gene is TRBJ1-3, the V gene TRBV10-3, with TRBD1 matching over 8 bases. The trim removed 5 bases at V and 2 bases at J, leaving 5 bases unmatched. This CDR3 comprises 15 residues. Germline CDR1 reads ENHRY; CDR2 reads SYGVKD. Written as DNA, the CDR3 is TGTGCCATCAGTTCCCAGACAGGGGCTGGAAACACCATATATTTT. The encoded protein is CAISSQTGAGNTIYF.

This clonotype was detected a few times. The V call is TRBV12-3 or TRBV12-4, the J call TRBJ2-1; 8 nucleotides line up with TRBD2. There are 15 residues in the CDR3. Germline trimming cut 2 bases from V and 6 bases from J; bases unmatched to any gene: 6. CDR3 sequence reads: CASSLFAGGGNEQFF. The CDR3 DNA reads TGTGCCAGCAGTTTATTCGCGGGGGGTGGCAATGAGCAGTTCTTC.

Only a few counts were recorded for this clonotype. The gene calls are TRBV30 and TRBJ2-3, with D unresolved. The CDR3 extends over 12 amino acids. Trimming removed 4 bases at V and 2 bases at J, with 7 bases between. Germline V gives CDR1 GTSNPN, CDR2 SVGIG (reference sequence). The CDR3 sequence is CAWTPVTDTQYF. CDR3 DNA sequence: TGTGCCTGGACACCAGTCACAGATACGCAGTATTTT.

The J gene is TRBJ2-7, the V gene TRBV7-2; unclear D gene. Deletions cut 2 bases from V and 0 bases from J, with 14 bases between. This CDR3 is built from 16 residues. Germline loops: CDR1 SGHTA, CDR2 FQGNSA. The CDR3 DNA is TGTGCCAGCAGCTTAAATACCAGGACCTTCTCCTACGAGCAGTACTTC. Amino acid sequence: CASSLNTRTFSYEQYF.

Only a few counts were recorded for this clonotype. V is TRBV14 and J is TRBJ1-1; no clear D. The CDR3 spans 14 residues. Germline CDR1 is SGHDN and CDR2 is FVKESK. V shed 1 base and J shed 1 base, with 7 bases lying between them. Here the CDR3 reads CASSQVSGNTEAFF. For the CDR3, the DNA is TGTGCCAGCAGCCAAGTTTCCGGGAACACTGAAGCTTTCTTT.

The genes are TRBV7-8 and TRBJ2-5; TRBD2 matches 7 bases. Trimming cost V 0 bases and J 3 bases; bases outside gene matches: 7. The CDR3 loop spans 16 amino acids. From germline, CDR1 is SGHVS and CDR2 FQNEAQ. In DNA form, the CDR3 reads TGTGCCAGCAGCTTAGCAAGGACTAGACTTAAAGAGACCCAGTACTTC. Its translation is CASSLARTRLKETQYF.

This clonotype was picked up many times. V usage is TRBV3-1 and J usage is TRBJ1-1, with no clear D. Per germline, CDR1 LGHDT and CDR2 YNNKEL (reference sequence). There are 12 residues in the CDR3. Between the trimmed V and J ends, which lost 3 bases and 2 bases, there was a span of 4 bases. CDR3 sequence reads: CASSQSNTEAFF. The CDR3 DNA sequence: TGTGCCAGCAGCCAGAGTAACACTGAAGCTTTCTTT.

This clonotype came up a few times. The V gene is TRBV7-2, the J gene TRBJ1-5; no reliable D call. V lost 1 base to trimming and J lost 7 bases, with 11 bases between them. CDR1 is SGHTA and CDR2 is FQGNSA in the germline V gene. This CDR3 is 14 amino acids long. CDR3 protein: CASSLGRYEQPQHF. Here the CDR3 DNA reads TGTGCCAGCAGCTTAGGCCGGTACGAGCAGCCCCAGCATTTT. Full variable domain (missing parts from reference TRBV7-2 and TRBJ1-5): GAGVSQSPSNKVTEKGKDVELRCDPISGHTALYWYRQSLGQGLEFLIYFQGNSAPDKSGLPSDRFSAERTGGSVSTLTIQRTQQEDSAVYLCASSLGRYEQPQHFGDGTRLSIL.

This chain uses TRBV5-4 with TRBJ2-7; a weak D match, TRBD1 (6 bases). Trimming left V 2 bases short and J 3 bases short, with 12 bases between. The CDR3 is 14 amino acids. Germline V gives CDR1 SGHNT, CDR2 YYREEE (reference sequence). In DNA, the CDR3 is TGTGCCAGCAGCTTCAATACAGGGTTCTACGAGCAGTACTTC. Amino acids: CASSFNTGFYEQYF.

There are many counts of this clonotype. The chain is built from TRBV20-1 and TRBJ1-4; 8 nucleotides align to TRBD1. The junction had 3 bases not matched to a gene; V was cut back by 0 bases and J by 6 bases. This CDR3 spans 14 amino acids. Germline V gene lookup returns CDR1 DFQATT and CDR2 SNEGSKA (reference sequence). The CDR3 DNA reads TGCAGTGCTAGAGATGCAGGGGGCTATGAAAAACTGTTTTTT. This codes for CSARDAGGYEKLFF.

The chain links TRBV2 to TRBJ2-5; tentatively, D is TRBD1 or TRBD2 (5 bases each). Trimming left V 5 bases short and J 5 bases short, with 12 bases between. Per germline, CDR1 SNHLY and CDR2 FYNNEI. The CDR3 extends over 13 amino acids. CDR3 coding DNA: TGTGCCAGCAGTTGGGGGACGGTGGAGACCCAGTACTTC. This translates into CASSWGTVETQYF.

The V gene is TRBV6-1, the J gene TRBJ1-3, with 9 bases that match TRBD1. J lost 0 bases, V lost 6 bases, and 3 bases had no gene match. The germline gives CDR1 MNHNS, CDR2 SASEGT. There are 15 residues in the CDR3. CDR3 region: CASRSTGGSGNTIYF. CDR3 coding DNA: TGTGCCAGCAGGTCGACAGGGGGCTCTGGAAACACCATATATTTT.

The chain links TRBV5-1 to TRBJ2-1; a weak D match, TRBD2 (7 bases). Trimming left V 4 bases short and J 0 bases short, with 17 bases between. This CDR3 is built from 17 residues. CDR1 SGHRS and CDR2 YFSETQ come from the germline V gene. CDR3 DNA: TGCGCCAGCAGCCTTTATTCCGGGGGGCTCTCCTACAATGAGCAGTTCTTC. This gives the protein CASSLYSGGLSYNEQFF.

This clonotype was detected a few times. The rearrangement joins TRBV7-2 to TRBJ2-7; 8 bases match TRBD1. The CDR3 length is 15 residues. CDR1 is SGHTA, CDR2 FQGNSA, per germline. The V segment lost 5 bases and the J segment 0 bases; nucleotides outside the gene matches: 6. The chain's CDR3 is CASSLWGQASYEQYF. CDR3 sequence (DNA): TGTGCCAGCAGCCTGTGGGGACAGGCCTCCTACGAGCAGTACTTC. The variable domain in full, completed from reference TRBV7-2 and TRBJ2-7, reads GAGVSQSPSNKVTEKGKDVELRCDPISGHTALYWYRQSLGQGLEFLIYFQGNSAPDKSGLPSDRFSAERTGGSVSTLTIQRTQQEDSAVYLCASSLWGQASYEQYFGPGTRLTVT.

The chain has TRBV5-4 and TRBJ2-7; TRBD1 matches 8 bases. The CDR3 runs to 14 residues. The junction had 1 base not matched to a gene; V was cut back by 0 bases and J by 2 bases. Germline V gene data show CDR1 as SGHNT and CDR2 as YYREEE (reference sequence). In DNA, the CDR3 is TGTGCCAGCAGCTTGGACAGGGGGACCTACGAGCAGTACTTC. This codes for CASSLDRGTYEQYF.

The table lists this clonotype with a few counts. V is TRBV4-2 and J is TRBJ2-3, with D tentatively TRBD2 (5 bases). The CDR3 contains 13 residues. V lost 1 base and J 4 bases, leaving 6 bases between the germline ends. Germline-derived CDR1 and CDR2 are LGHNA and YNFKEQ. The DNA for the CDR3 is TGTGCCAGCAGCCAAGTCGGGGCAGATACGCAGTATTTT. Its translation: CASSQVGADTQYF.